Included here is one T cell receptor (beta chain) sequence, with context. Its antigen is still unknown. Base-call qualities are not available, and no considerably larger clone is one nucleotide away. These data originate in a study of blood T cell repertoires in COVID-19 (dated by TCRdb to 2020 to 2021). At the level of the whole study: The collaborator samples originated in the United States, Italy and Spain and spanned the acute and convalescent phases of COVID-19. The repertoires were made available in a free public database intended to serve as a resource for research on the immune response to SARS-CoV-2. The material from the prospective study consisted of cDNA or gDNA derived from T cells, B-cell-depleted T cells, or PBMCs. The samples were drawn from the first 160 participants of the ongoing ImmuneRACE study and from under 1,500 subjects provided by 6 global collaborators. Subjects who had been exposed to COVID-19, were actively infected with it, or had recovered from it provided the deeply sampled blood TCRbeta repertoires that made up the dataset. Nearly every sample came with metadata listing a de-identified subject ID, COVID-19 status, age in years and sex. HLA class I and class II types, where available, came from metadata supplied by the sample provider rather than from assay-based typing.

What the authors observed across the whole study: How much clinical and demographic metadata was included differed by source and by participant, and the metadata was provided uncurated.

V drops 5 bases and J drops 2 bases, leaving 11 bases in between. The CDR3 sequence holds 14 residues, the cysteine and phenylalanine included. CDR3 DNA is the only sequence kept; it has 42 bases, read in frame from the first base. The germline V gene gives CDR1 as SGHTA and CDR2 as FQGNSA. The immunoSEQ Assay, a bias-controlled multiplex PCR, was used to amplify TCRbeta CDR3 regions from genomic DNA. Concerning the study's data processing: The number of nucleated cells in each sample was estimated from the amplification of reference gene primers within the assay. To quantify the absolute abundance of each unique TCRbeta CDR3 rearrangement, sequence reads were collapsed and filtered. Productive Simpson clonality was computed per sample as the square root of Simpson's diversity index over productive rearrangements. TCRdb retrieved this table from immuneACCESS and kept in-frame rearrangements only. Not all clones are present; in checked studies, unresolved V genes account for under half, and no reason is known for the remainder. V and J calls and clone size are as listed in that table; D and trimming were resolved from the DNA. Counted in this sample were about 210,000 clones; around 84% of them appeared once. Together, the top ten hold 9.7% of the sample.

Collaborating institutions collected whole blood in K2EDTA tubes following their own protocols. For TCRbeta analysis, collaborators shipped samples in one of three forms: frozen whole blood, isolated PBMCs, or DNA extracted from either of those sample types. The source material was peripheral blood. Recombination joined TRBV7-2 with TRBJ2-3; 6 matching bases give a weak D call of TRBD1. The clonotype was recovered from a man aged 45 to 65 with active or convalescent COVID-19. The nucleotides read TGTGCCAGCAGCATCCAGGGGTCCACAGATACGCAGTATTTT. Its protein reads: CASSIQGSTDTQYF.